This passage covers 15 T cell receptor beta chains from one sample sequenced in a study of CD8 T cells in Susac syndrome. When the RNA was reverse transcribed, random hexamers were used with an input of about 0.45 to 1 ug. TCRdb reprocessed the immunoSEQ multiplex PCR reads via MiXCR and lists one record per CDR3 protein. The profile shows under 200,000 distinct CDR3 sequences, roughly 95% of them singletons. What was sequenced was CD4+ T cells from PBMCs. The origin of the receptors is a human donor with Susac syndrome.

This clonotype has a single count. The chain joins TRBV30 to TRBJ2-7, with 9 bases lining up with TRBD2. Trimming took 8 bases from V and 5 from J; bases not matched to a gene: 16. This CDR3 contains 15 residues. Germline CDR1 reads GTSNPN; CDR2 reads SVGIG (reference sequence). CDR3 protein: CAVERLAGVPHEQYF. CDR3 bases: TGTGCCGTGGAAAGGTTAGCGGGAGTTCCCCACGAGCAGTACTTC.

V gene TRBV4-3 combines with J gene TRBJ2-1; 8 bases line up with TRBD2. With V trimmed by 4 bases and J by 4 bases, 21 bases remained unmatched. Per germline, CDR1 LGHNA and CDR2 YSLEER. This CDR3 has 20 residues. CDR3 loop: CASSPILSGRGVQGYNEQFF. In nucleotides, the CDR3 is TGCGCCAGCAGCCCAATCCTTAGTGGGCGGGGGGTTCAGGGATACAATGAGCAGTTCTTC.

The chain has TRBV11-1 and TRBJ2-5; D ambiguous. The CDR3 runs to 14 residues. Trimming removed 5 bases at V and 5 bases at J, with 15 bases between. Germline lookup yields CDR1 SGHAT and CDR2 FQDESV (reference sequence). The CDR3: CASSARRRRETQYF. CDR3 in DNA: TGTGCCAGCAGCGCCCGACGTCGACGGGAGACCCAGTACTTC. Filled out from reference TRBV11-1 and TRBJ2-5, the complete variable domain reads EAEVAQSPRYKITEKSQAVAFWCDPISGHATLYWYRQILGQGPELLVQFQDESVVDDSQLPKDRFSAERLKGVDSTLKIQPAELGDSAMYLCASSARRRRETQYFGPGTRLLVL.

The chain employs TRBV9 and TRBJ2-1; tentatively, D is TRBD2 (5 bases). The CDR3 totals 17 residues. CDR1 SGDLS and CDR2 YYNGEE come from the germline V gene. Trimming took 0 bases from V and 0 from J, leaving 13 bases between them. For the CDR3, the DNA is TGTGCCAGCAGCGTAGATCCCGGACTTGCCTCCTACAATGAGCAGTTCTTC. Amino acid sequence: CASSVDPGLASYNEQFF.

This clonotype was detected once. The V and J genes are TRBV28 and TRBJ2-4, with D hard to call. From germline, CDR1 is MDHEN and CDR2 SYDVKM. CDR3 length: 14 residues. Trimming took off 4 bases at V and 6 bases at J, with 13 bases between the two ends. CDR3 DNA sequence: TGTGCCAGCAGTTCCACCGAGATGAGAAACATTCAGTACTTC. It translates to CASSSTEMRNIQYF.

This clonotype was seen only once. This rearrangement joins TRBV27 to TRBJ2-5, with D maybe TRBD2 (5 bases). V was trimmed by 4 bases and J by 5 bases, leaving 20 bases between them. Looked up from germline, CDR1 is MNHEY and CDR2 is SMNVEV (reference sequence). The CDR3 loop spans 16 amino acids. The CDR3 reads CASSSLAPGRGETQYF. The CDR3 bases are TGTGCCAGCAGTTCATTGGCCCCCGGAAGAGGGGAGACCCAGTACTTC.

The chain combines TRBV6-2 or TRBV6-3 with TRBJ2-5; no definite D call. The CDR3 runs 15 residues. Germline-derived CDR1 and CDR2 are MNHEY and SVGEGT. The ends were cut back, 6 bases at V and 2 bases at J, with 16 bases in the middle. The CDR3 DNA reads TGTGCCAGCAGACTCCAGTCCCCGCGACAAGAGACCCAGTACTTC. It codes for CASRLQSPRQETQYF.

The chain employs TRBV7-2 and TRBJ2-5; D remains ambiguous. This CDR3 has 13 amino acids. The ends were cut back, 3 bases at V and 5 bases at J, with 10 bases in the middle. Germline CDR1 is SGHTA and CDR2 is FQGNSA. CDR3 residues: CASSFTTSETQYF. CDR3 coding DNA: TGTGCCAGCAGCTTTACGACCTCCGAGACCCAGTACTTC.

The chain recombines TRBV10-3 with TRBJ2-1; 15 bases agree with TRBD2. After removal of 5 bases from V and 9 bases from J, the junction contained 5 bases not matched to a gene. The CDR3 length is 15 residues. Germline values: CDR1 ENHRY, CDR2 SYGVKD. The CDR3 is CAISRTSGGAGEQFF. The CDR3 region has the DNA TGTGCCATCAGTCGGACTAGCGGGGGGGCAGGTGAGCAGTTCTTC.

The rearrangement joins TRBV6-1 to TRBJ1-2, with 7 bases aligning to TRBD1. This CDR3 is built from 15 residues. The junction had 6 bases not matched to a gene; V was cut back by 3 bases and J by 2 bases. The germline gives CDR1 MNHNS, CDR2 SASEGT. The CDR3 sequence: CASSDMTGPNYGYTF. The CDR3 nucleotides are TGTGCCAGCAGTGATATGACAGGGCCGAACTATGGCTACACCTTC.

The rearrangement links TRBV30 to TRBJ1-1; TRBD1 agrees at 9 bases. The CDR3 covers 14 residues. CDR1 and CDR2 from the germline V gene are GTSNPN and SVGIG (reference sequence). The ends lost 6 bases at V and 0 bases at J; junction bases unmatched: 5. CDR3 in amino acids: CACRQGGLNTEAFF. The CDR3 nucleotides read TGTGCCTGTCGACAGGGGGGTTTGAACACTGAAGCTTTCTTT. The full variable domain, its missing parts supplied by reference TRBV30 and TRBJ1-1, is SQTIHQWPATLVQPVGSPLSLECTVEGTSNPNLYWYRQAAGRGLQLLFYSVGIGQISSEVPQNLSASRPQDRQFILSSKKLLLSDSGFYLCACRQGGLNTEAFFGQGTRLTVV.

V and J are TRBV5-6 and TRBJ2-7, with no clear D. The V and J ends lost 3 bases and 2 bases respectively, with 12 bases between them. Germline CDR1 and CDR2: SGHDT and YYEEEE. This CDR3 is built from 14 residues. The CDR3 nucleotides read TGTGCCAGCAGCTCACCGGGTAACACCTACGAGCAGTACGTC. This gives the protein CASSSPGNTYEQYV.

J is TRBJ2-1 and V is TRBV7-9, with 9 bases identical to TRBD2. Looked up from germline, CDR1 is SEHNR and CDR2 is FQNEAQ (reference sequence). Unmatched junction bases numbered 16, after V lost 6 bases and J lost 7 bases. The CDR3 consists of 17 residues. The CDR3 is CASRDAAIAGVGNEQFF. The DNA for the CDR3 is TGTGCCAGCAGGGACGCTGCCATAGCGGGAGTAGGGAATGAGCAGTTCTTC. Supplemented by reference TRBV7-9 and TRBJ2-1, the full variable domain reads DTGVSQNPRHKITKRGQNVTFRCDPISEHNRLYWYRQTLGQGPEFLTYFQNEAQLEKSRLLSDRFSAERPKGSFSTLEIQRTEQGDSAMYLCASRDAAIAGVGNEQFFGPGTRLTVL.

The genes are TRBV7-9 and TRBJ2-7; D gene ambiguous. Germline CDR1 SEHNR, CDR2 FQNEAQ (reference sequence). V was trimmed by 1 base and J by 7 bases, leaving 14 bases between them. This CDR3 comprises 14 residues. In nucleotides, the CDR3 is TGTGCCAGCAGCTTAGATCTCACGGACGGAGAGCAGTACTTC. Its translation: CASSLDLTDGEQYF.

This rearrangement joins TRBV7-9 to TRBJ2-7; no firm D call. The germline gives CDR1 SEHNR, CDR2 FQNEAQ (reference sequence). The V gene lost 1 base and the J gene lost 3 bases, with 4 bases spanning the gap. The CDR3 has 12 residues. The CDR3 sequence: CASSLEVYEQYF. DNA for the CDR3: TGTGCCAGCAGCTTAGAAGTCTACGAGCAGTACTTC.